This TCR beta chain is from a study of OX40 agonist ivuxolimab in advanced cancers. With respect to the entire study: Ivuxolimab, which targeted the costimulatory receptor OX40 (CD134), was an agonistic, fully human IgG2 monoclonal antibody. Partial responses occurred in three dose-escalation patients: two with cutaneous melanoma and one with hepatocellular carcinoma. The paper reports the monotherapy dose-escalation portion (N of about 52 patients) of the phase I ivuxolimab trial. Intravenous ivuxolimab was administered to patients every 2 weeks at six dose levels: 0.01, 0.1, 0.3, 1.5, 3 and 10 mg/kg. In the dose-escalation cohort, 82.7% of patients were male, and the mean age was around 60 years, with a range of roughly 20 to 85. The point of sequencing TCRbeta in the periphery was to test whether ivuxolimab changed TCR sequence diversity and drove clonal T-cell expansion. Prior anti-PD-1, anti-PD-L1 or anti-CTLA-4 therapy was permitted, and approximately 40% of dose-escalation patients had received checkpoint inhibitors. Of the 50 to 55 dose-escalation patients, hepatocellular carcinoma was present in about 20, melanoma in around 15, renal cell carcinoma in 9 and head and neck cancer in 9. Study-wide conclusions, independent of this receptor: Low levels of normalized T-cell clonal expansion were also seen in some patients who did not respond. Which antigens the clonally expanded peripheral T cells were specific for was not determined. At doses from 0.1 to 3.0 mg/kg, clonal expansion was seen in both CD4+ and CD8+ blood T cells between baseline and week 6. After ivuxolimab, more expanded clones were found on average in CD8+ T cells than in CD4+ T cells. In the 0.1-3.0 mg/kg groups, partial responders had among the lowest normalized peripheral clonal expansion, particularly in CD8+ T cells.

Trimming accounts for 6 bases at V and 3 bases at J, while the number of junction bases matched to no gene is 7. The CDR3 runs 15 residues from the cysteine to the phenylalanine. CDR3 DNA only is kept here, 45 bases in frame from base 1. For CDR1 and CDR2, the germline V gene lists MDHEN and SYDVKM. Genomic DNA was extracted from sorted cells for sequencing of the TCRbeta CDR3 region. The immunoSEQ Assay was used for sequencing of TCRbeta CDR3 regions. Here the immuneACCESS table is served through TCRdb, limited to in-frame sequences with V and J called. Missing clones are a known gap in these copies; in checked studies unresolved V genes cover under half, and the rest lacks a known reason. This sample comprises some 75,000 clones, 80% to 85% of them detected only once. Clones ranked in the top ten supply around 2.1% of the sample. The trial excluded patients who had a history of autoimmune disease or who were on systemic immunosuppression. Peripheral blood for TCR sequencing was collected from all dose cohorts at baseline, on cycle 4 day 1, and on cycle 7 day 1. The samples were taken from a phase I, first-in-human, multicenter, open-label dose-escalation trial of ivuxolimab. The trial enrolled adults with locally advanced or metastatic head and neck squamous cell, hepatocellular, melanoma or renal cell carcinoma. Before TCR sequencing, CD4+ T cells and CD8+ T cells were sorted from peripheral blood as separate populations.

Of note for this clone: The antigen this receptor binds is unknown. No much larger clone is present one base from it, and per-base qualities are unavailable.

The V gene is TRBV28 and the J gene is TRBJ2-7; TRBD1 aligns with 11 central bases. The TCR sequence derives from an adult with an advanced solid tumor such as melanoma, head and neck, liver or kidney cancer. Sequencing was performed on CD4+ or CD8+ T cells sorted from blood, taken in a trial of the OX40 agonist ivuxolimab. The CDR3 here reads CASSRTGQGGYEQYF. The DNA sequence follows: TGTGCCAGCAGCCGAACGGGACAGGGGGGCTACGAGCAGTACTTC.